Following are 22 T cell receptor beta chains from one sample sequenced in a study of blood T cell repertoires in COVID-19. Assay: immunoSEQ multiplex PCR; the TCRdb copy retains only in-frame clones and omits some. The table records 110,000 or so clones, about nine tenths of them present only once. Material: peripheral blood. These receptors were obtained from a human donor in a cohort sampled during active COVID-19.

This chain uses TRBV2 with TRBJ1-1; TRBD1 might be the D (6 bases). The ends were cut back, 7 bases at V and 3 bases at J, with 15 bases in the middle. This CDR3 has 14 amino acids. From germline, CDR1 is SNHLY and CDR2 FYNNEI. CDR3 amino acids: CASKLQGLHTEAFF. CDR3 DNA sequence: TGTGCCAGCAAATTACAGGGTCTGCACACTGAAGCTTTCTTT.

V gene TRBV6-5 combines with J gene TRBJ1-1; D uncertain. V lost 7 bases to trimming and J lost 1 base, with 13 bases between them. This CDR3 has 14 amino acids. Germline CDR1 and CDR2: MNHEY and SVGAGI. The CDR3 DNA reads TGTGCCAGCATCCCGATGCGGGGGAACACTGAAGCTTTCTTT. It translates to CASIPMRGNTEAFF.

The gene calls are TRBV5-1 and TRBJ2-1, with 11 positions matching TRBD2. This CDR3 has 16 residues. The J segment lost 3 bases and the V segment lost 0 bases, leaving 2 bases of the junction unmatched. Per the germline V gene, CDR1 is SGHRS and CDR2 is YFSETQ. The CDR3 DNA follows: TGCGCCAGCAGCTTGGGACTAGCGGGATTCTACAATGAGCAGTTCTTC. It yields the protein CASSLGLAGFYNEQFF.

This chain uses TRBV6-5 with TRBJ1-1, with 9 nucleotides matching TRBD1. CDR3 length: 12 amino acids. CDR1 MNHEY and CDR2 SVGAGI come from the germline V gene. J gave up 10 bases and V 6 bases, and 6 bases lay outside the gene matches. DNA for the CDR3: TGTGCCAGCAGAACAGGGGGCGGGGGAGCTTTCTTT. Protein product: CASRTGGGGAFF.

This chain joins TRBV30 and TRBJ2-4, with 7 bases fitting TRBD1. J was trimmed by 1 base and V by 7 bases; bases with no gene match: 4. Germline V lookup: CDR1 GTSNPN, CDR2 SVGIG (reference sequence). CDR3 size: 13 residues. The CDR3 DNA reads as TGTGCCTTCGCGGACAGGGCCAAAAACATTCAGTACTTC. Amino acids: CAFADRAKNIQYF.

The gene calls are TRBV19 and TRBJ2-6; 10 nucleotides align to TRBD1. With V trimmed by 6 bases and J by 2 bases, 7 bases remained unmatched. Germline V lookup: CDR1 LNHDA, CDR2 SQIVND (reference sequence). The CDR3 runs to 17 residues. The CDR3 spells CASSRTGGSPGANVLTF. The CDR3 DNA reads as TGTGCCAGTAGCCGGACAGGGGGTTCACCTGGGGCCAACGTCCTGACTTTC.

CDR3 sequence (DNA): TGCGCCAGCAGCCCGACAGGGATGGGAGAGCAGTACTTC. This sequence encodes CASSPTGMGEQYF. The chain combines TRBV5-1 with TRBJ2-7; 7 bases agree with TRBD1. This CDR3 is built from 13 residues. J was trimmed by 7 bases and V by 4 bases; bases with no gene match: 8. The germline CDR1 and CDR2 sequences are SGHRS and YFSETQ.

This clone is a singleton in its sample. V usage is TRBV18 and J usage is TRBJ2-7; the match to TRBD1 covers 10 bases. The CDR3 contains 14 residues. Germline CDR1 reads KGHSH; CDR2 reads LQKENI. Trimming cost V 5 bases and J 4 bases; bases outside gene matches: 5. The CDR3 reads CASSAGTGAYEQYF. The CDR3 coding sequence is TGTGCCAGCTCAGCCGGGACAGGGGCTTACGAGCAGTACTTC.

The chain employs TRBV24-1 and TRBJ2-3; D unresolved. Germline V gene sequence: CDR1 KGHDR, CDR2 SFDVKD. The CDR3 is made up of 14 amino acids. The V gene lost 3 bases and the J gene lost 0 bases, with 6 bases spanning the gap. This CDR3 reads CATSDPSSTDTQYF. DNA of the CDR3: TGTGCCACCAGTGATCCTTCTAGCACAGATACGCAGTATTTT.

This rearrangement joins TRBV5-1 to TRBJ1-3; 8 bases are shared with TRBD1. J gave up 4 bases and V 0 bases, and 3 bases lay outside the gene matches. The germline CDR1 and CDR2 sequences are SGHRS and YFSETQ. The CDR3 covers 15 residues. The CDR3 sequence: CASSLGQGLGNTIYF. CDR3 in DNA: TGCGCCAGCAGCTTGGGACAGGGGTTAGGAAACACCATATATTTT. The whole variable domain, filled in from reference TRBV5-1 and TRBJ1-3, reads KAGVTQTPRYLIKTRGQQVTLSCSPISGHRSVSWYQQTPGQGLQFLFEYFSETQRNKGNFPGRFSGRQFSNSRSEMNVSTLELGDSALYLCASSLGQGLGNTIYFGEGSWLTVV.

The chain combines TRBV21-1 with TRBJ2-2; TRBD2, the table's D call, lacks a check against the DNA. TRBV21-1 is a recognized pseudogene. This CDR3 region has 15 residues. CDR3 DNA: TGTGCCAGCAGCAAAGATAACGGTCACACCGGGGAGCTGTTTTTT. This gives the protein CASSKDNGHTGELFF.

The chain recombines TRBV12-3 or TRBV12-4 with TRBJ1-2; the match to TRBD1 covers 9 bases. V was pared by 5 bases and J by 7 bases, with 5 bases of the junction left unmatched. CDR3 length equals 13 residues. The CDR3 nucleotides are TGTGCCAGCAGTCCCGGGACAGGGTTTGGCTACACCTTC. It is translated as CASSPGTGFGYTF.

The rearrangement joins TRBV2 to TRBJ1-2, with D perhaps matching TRBD1 (5 bases). There are 16 residues in the CDR3. Per germline, CDR1 SNHLY and CDR2 FYNNEI. Between the trimmed V and J ends, which lost 4 bases and 1 base, there was a span of 16 bases. The CDR3 DNA reads TGTGCCAGCAGTGCTCAGACAGCCTCGCTTAACTATGGCTACACCTTC. It codes for CASSAQTASLNYGYTF.

The chain carries TRBV2 and TRBJ2-3, with D perhaps matching TRBD1 (7 bases). Germline V lookup: CDR1 SNHLY, CDR2 FYNNEI. CDR3 size: 15 residues. V lost 10 bases and J lost 5, with 22 bases in between. The CDR3, as DNA: TGTGCCAAGCACCCTAGACAGGGAGGCGGAGATACGCAGTATTTT. This sequence encodes CAKHPRQGGGDTQYF.

The V gene is TRBV12-5, the J gene TRBJ2-7, with 7 positions matching TRBD1. Germline loops: CDR1 LGHNT, CDR2 FRNRAP. The CDR3 runs to 14 residues. V was clipped by 1 base and J by 2 bases; unmatched bases: 2. The chain's CDR3 is CASGLGTGAYEQYF. Written as DNA, the CDR3 is TGTGCTAGTGGTTTGGGAACAGGGGCCTACGAGCAGTACTTC.

CDR3 sequence reads: CASSSGKGQGQPQHF. CDR3 nucleotides: TGTGCCAGCAGCTCGGGAAAAGGTCAAGGTCAGCCCCAGCATTTT. The chain links TRBV7-9 to TRBJ1-5; no clear D. This CDR3 has 15 amino acids. With 4 bases removed from V and 6 bases from J, the gap between germline ends came to 16 bases. The V gene's germline CDR1 is SEHNR and CDR2 FQNEAQ (reference sequence).

V usage is TRBV4-1 and J usage is TRBJ2-7; 8 bases agree with TRBD2. CDR1 and CDR2 from the germline V gene are MGHRA and YSYEKL. J was trimmed by 2 bases and V by 1 base; bases with no gene match: 13. This CDR3 has 18 amino acids. Written as DNA, the CDR3 is TGCGCCAGCAGCCAAGCCGGAACCAGCGGGGGCCTCCCCTACGAGCAGTACTTC. It is translated as CASSQAGTSGGLPYEQYF.

The CDR3: CASGPGQGALGEKLFF. The CDR3 DNA is TGTGCTAGTGGTCCGGGACAGGGGGCGTTAGGGGAAAAACTGTTTTTT. This chain links TRBV12-5 with TRBJ1-4; 12 nucleotides match TRBD1. Per germline, CDR1 LGHNT and CDR2 FRNRAP. The CDR3 loop spans 16 amino acids. V lost 5 bases and J lost 8; bases outside the gene matches: 9.

The chain combines TRBV24-1 with TRBJ2-7; 12 bases match TRBD1. V lost 5 bases, J lost 4 bases, and 8 bases stayed unmatched. Germline CDR1 reads KGHDR; CDR2 reads SFDVKD. The CDR3 sequence is 16 residues long. The chain's CDR3 is CATSGQGQGARYEQYF. The CDR3 region has the DNA TGTGCCACCAGTGGGCAGGGACAGGGGGCGCGATACGAGCAGTACTTC.

This chain links TRBV2 with TRBJ1-5, with D uncertain. The length of the CDR3 is 14 residues. Per the germline V gene, CDR1 is SNHLY and CDR2 is FYNNEI. V lost 3 bases and J 6 bases, leaving 12 bases between the germline ends. The CDR3 protein is CASSELRDSQPQHF. DNA for the CDR3: TGTGCCAGCAGTGAGTTACGGGATAGTCAGCCCCAGCATTTT.

The chain employs TRBV7-3 and TRBJ2-5; 10 bases are shared with TRBD2. The junction had 6 bases not matched to a gene; V was cut back by 2 bases and J by 0 bases. Germline V gives CDR1 SGHTA, CDR2 FQGTGA. This CDR3 is built from 17 residues. The CDR3 reads CASSLGDSGGYQETQYF. In nucleotides, the CDR3 is TGTGCCAGCAGCTTAGGGGATAGCGGGGGGTACCAAGAGACCCAGTACTTC. The whole variable domain, remainder taken from reference TRBV7-3 and TRBJ2-5, is GAGVSQTPSNKVTEKGKYVELRCDPISGHTALYWYRQSLGQGPEFLIYFQGTGAADDSGLPNDRFFAVRPEGSVSTLKIQRTERGDSAVYLCASSLGDSGGYQETQYFGPGTRLLVL.

V is TRBV5-1 and J is TRBJ2-7; TRBD1 is a possible D gene (5 bases). V lost 4 bases, J lost 3 bases, and 11 bases lay in between. CDR3 size: 13 residues. The germline V gene has CDR1 SGHRS and CDR2 YFSETQ. The CDR3 DNA is TGCGCCAGCAGCCCTCAGACAGACTACGAGCAGTACTTC. It translates to CASSPQTDYEQYF.